The 10 T cell receptor beta chains given below trace back to one sample, sequenced in a study of cytomegalovirus exposure and HLA in healthy donors. PCR involved 60 Vbeta and 13 Jbeta primers. Profiled with immunoSEQ multiplex PCR; TCRdb holds only in-frame clones, not every one. The repertoire holds 100,000 to 150,000 clones, with 74% as singletons. The sequenced sample consisted of PBMCs. The receptors shown here come from a woman aged 50 to 65 in good health and CMV-seropositive.

This sequence joins TRBV5-1 and TRBJ2-7; TRBD1 is a possible D gene (6 bases). The CDR3 is 13 residues long. Deletions cut 3 bases from V and 3 bases from J, with 10 bases between. CDR1 is SGHRS, CDR2 YFSETQ, per germline. CDR3 sequence reads: CASSSQQGYEQYF. The CDR3 DNA follows: TGCGCCAGCAGCTCACAACAGGGCTACGAGCAGTACTTC.

The chain carries TRBV5-1 and TRBJ2-7; the match to TRBD1 covers 11 bases. From germline, CDR1 is SGHRS and CDR2 YFSETQ. The J segment lost 3 bases and the V segment lost 9 bases, leaving 2 bases of the junction unmatched. The CDR3 covers 12 residues. The CDR3 reads CATGTGGYEQYF. CDR3 sequence (DNA): TGCGCCACCGGGACAGGGGGCTACGAGCAGTACTTC.

The chain has TRBV2 and TRBJ2-2; the match to TRBD1 covers 7 bases. This CDR3 has 16 amino acids. The ends lost 7 bases at V and 0 bases at J; junction bases unmatched: 8. Germline V CDR1 and CDR2: SNHLY, FYNNEI. The CDR3 region is CASTRGGAPNTGELFF. Here the CDR3 DNA reads TGTGCCAGCACGCGAGGGGGCGCCCCGAACACCGGGGAGCTGTTTTTT. Variable domain in full (rest from reference TRBV2 and TRBJ2-2): EPEVTQTPSHQVTQMGQEVILRCVPISNHLYFYWYRQILGQKVEFLVSFYNNEISEKSEIFDDQFSVERPDGSNFTLKIRSTKLEDSAMYFCASTRGGAPNTGELFFGEGSRLTVL.

The CDR3 DNA sequence: TGTGCCAGTAGGGCCCTAGGACAGGAAACCTACGAGCAGTACTTC. It codes for CASRALGQETYEQYF. This chain joins TRBV19 and TRBJ2-7, with 7 bases aligning to TRBD1. Trimming at V came to 6 bases and at J to 2 bases, leaving 10 bases not matched to a gene. The germline CDR1 and CDR2 sequences are LNHDA and SQIVND (reference sequence). This CDR3 region has 15 residues.

This clone has just one count. The rearrangement links TRBV6-1 to TRBJ2-5; weak D call: TRBD2 (6 bases). CDR1 is MNHNS, CDR2 SASEGT, per germline. The V end was cut by 6 bases, the J end by 0 bases, with 11 bases between. There are 14 residues in the CDR3. This CDR3 reads CASRSGAYQETQYF. Written as DNA, the CDR3 is TGTGCCAGCAGGTCGGGAGCGTACCAAGAGACCCAGTACTTC.

The J gene is TRBJ2-1, the V gene TRBV6-1, with TRBD2 matching over 7 bases. Per germline, CDR1 MNHNS and CDR2 SASEGT. The CDR3 covers 15 residues. V lost 5 bases and J lost 10; bases outside the gene matches: 14. The DNA of the CDR3 is TGTGCCAGCAGTCTAAGCGGGATGGTAATCGGAGAGCAGTTCTTC. This codes for CASSLSGMVIGEQFF.

This chain uses TRBV5-1 with TRBJ2-1; 9 bases map to TRBD1. CDR1 and CDR2 from the germline V gene are SGHRS and YFSETQ. J was trimmed by 13 bases and V by 2 bases; bases with no gene match: 10. CDR3 length equals 14 residues. The chain's CDR3 is CASSLGFRTGEQFF. DNA of the CDR3: TGCGCCAGCAGCTTAGGTTTTAGGACAGGGGAACAGTTCTTC.

V and J are TRBV5-4 and TRBJ1-2; D unresolved. The CDR3 length is 14 residues. V lost 5 bases, J lost 0 bases, and 11 bases lay in between. Germline loops: CDR1 SGHNT, CDR2 YYREEE (reference sequence). CDR3 amino acids: CASRLRISNYGYTF. The CDR3 DNA sequence: TGTGCCAGCAGACTAAGGATTTCTAACTATGGCTACACCTTC. The whole variable domain, filled in from reference TRBV5-4 and TRBJ1-2, reads ETGVTQSPTHLIKTRGQQVTLRCSSQSGHNTVSWYQQALGQGPQFIFQYYREEENGRGNFPPRFSGLQFPNYSSELNVNALELDDSALYLCASRLRISNYGYTFGSGTRLTVV.

The CDR3 protein is CASSIDGTSGHSTDTQYF. The CDR3 region has the DNA TGTGCCAGTAGTATAGACGGGACTAGCGGGCATAGCACAGATACGCAGTATTTT. This chain joins TRBV19 and TRBJ2-3, with 12 bases fitting TRBD2. The CDR3 runs 18 residues. After removal of 0 bases from V and 0 bases from J, the junction contained 4 bases not matched to a gene. Germline lookup yields CDR1 LNHDA and CDR2 SQIVND (reference sequence).

The chain has TRBV6-5 and TRBJ2-1; 10 bases match TRBD2. CDR1 MNHEY and CDR2 SVGAGI come from the germline V gene. The CDR3 runs to 16 residues. V shed 0 bases and J 5 bases; nucleotides not matched to a gene: 4. CDR3: CASSYSPSGGDNEQFF. DNA of the CDR3: TGTGCCAGCAGTTACTCGCCTAGCGGGGGAGACAATGAGCAGTTCTTC.